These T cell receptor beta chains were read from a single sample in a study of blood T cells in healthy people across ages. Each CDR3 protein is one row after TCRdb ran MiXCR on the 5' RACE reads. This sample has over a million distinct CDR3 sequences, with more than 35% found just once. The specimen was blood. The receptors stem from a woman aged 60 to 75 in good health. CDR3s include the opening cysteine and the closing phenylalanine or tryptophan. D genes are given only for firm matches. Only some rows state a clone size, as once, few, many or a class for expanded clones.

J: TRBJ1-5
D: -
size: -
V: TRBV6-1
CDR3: CASTGGFSNQPQHF
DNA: TGTGCCAGCACGGGGGGGTTTAGCAATCAGCCCCAGCATTTT

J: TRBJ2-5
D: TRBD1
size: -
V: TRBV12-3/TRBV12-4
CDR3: CASSTGDRPTQETQYF
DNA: TGTGCCAGCAGTACGGGGGACAGGCCCACCCAAGAGACCCAGTACTTC

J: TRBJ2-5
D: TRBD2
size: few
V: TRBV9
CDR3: CASSVASGGGQETQYF
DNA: TGTGCCAGCAGCGTAGCTAGCGGGGGAGGCCAAGAGACCCAGTACTTC

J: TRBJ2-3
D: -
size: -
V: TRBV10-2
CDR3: CASSESRRALTDTQYF
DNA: TGCGCCAGCAGTGAGTCGAGGCGAGCACTGACAGATACGCAGTATTTT

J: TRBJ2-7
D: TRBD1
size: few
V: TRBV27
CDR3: CASRRDRDYEQYF
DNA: TGTGCCAGTCGGCGGGACAGGGATTACGAGCAGTACTTC

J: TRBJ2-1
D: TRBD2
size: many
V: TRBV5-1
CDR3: CASSLEAAGSYNEQFF
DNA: TGCGCCAGCAGCTTGGAGGCAGCGGGGTCCTACAATGAGCAGTTCTTC

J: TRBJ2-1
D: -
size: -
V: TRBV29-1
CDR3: CSVMVLAGANNEQFF
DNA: TGCAGCGTTATGGTCCTCGCCGGGGCGAACAATGAGCAGTTCTTC

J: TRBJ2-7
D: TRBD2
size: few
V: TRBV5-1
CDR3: CASSLAGLAGAYEQYF
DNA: TGCGCCAGCAGCTTGGCGGGACTAGCGGGAGCTTACGAGCAGTACTTC

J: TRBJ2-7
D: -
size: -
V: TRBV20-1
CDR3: CNALQGGDYEQYF
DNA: TGCAATGCCCTCCAGGGAGGCGACTACGAGCAGTACTTC

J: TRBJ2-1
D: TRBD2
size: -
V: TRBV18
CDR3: CASSSGTSGNRRYQFF
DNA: TGTGCCAGCTCATCGGGGACTAGCGGGAACAGGAGGTATCAGTTCTTC

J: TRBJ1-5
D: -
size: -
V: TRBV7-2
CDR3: CASSLAPGSNQPQHF
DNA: TGTGCCAGCAGCTTGGCCCCCGGGAGCAATCAGCCCCAGCATTTT

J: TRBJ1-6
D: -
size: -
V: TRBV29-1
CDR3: CSVLTVLNSPLHF
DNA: TGCAGCGTTTTGACGGTTTTAAATTCACCCCTCCACTTT

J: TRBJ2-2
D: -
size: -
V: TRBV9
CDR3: CASSTQGHTGELFF
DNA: TGTGCCAGCAGCACACAGGGACACACCGGGGAGCTGTTTTTT

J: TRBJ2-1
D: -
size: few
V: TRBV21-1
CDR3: CASSKVNLNEQFF
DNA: TGTGCCAGCAGCAAAGTGAACCTCAATGAGCAGTTCTTC

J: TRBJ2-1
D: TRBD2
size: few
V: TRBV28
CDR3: CASKKAGESNEQFF
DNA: TGTGCCAGCAAAAAGGCGGGAGAATCCAATGAGCAGTTCTTC

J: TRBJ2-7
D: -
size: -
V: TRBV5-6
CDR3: CASSLQPRASYEQYF
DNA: TGTGCCAGCAGCCTCCAGCCCAGGGCCTCCTACGAGCAGTACTTC

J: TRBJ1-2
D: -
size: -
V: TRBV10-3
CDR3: CAISESWGHYGYTF
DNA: TGTGCCATCAGTGAGTCATGGGGGCACTATGGCTACACCTTC

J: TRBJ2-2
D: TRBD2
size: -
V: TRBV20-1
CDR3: CSANSGRRANTGELFF
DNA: TGCAGTGCTAATAGCGGGAGGCGCGCGAACACCGGGGAGCTGTTTTTT

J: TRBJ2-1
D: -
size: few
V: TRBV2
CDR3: CASRRATVNSYNEQFF
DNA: TGTGCCAGCCGTAGGGCAACAGTTAACTCCTACAATGAGCAGTTCTTC

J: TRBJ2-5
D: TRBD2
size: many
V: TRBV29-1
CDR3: CSARLAGGETQYF
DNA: TGCAGCGCCCGACTAGCGGGAGGAGAGACCCAGTACTTC

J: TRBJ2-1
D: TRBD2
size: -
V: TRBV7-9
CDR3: CASSASGISYNEQFF
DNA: TGTGCCAGCAGCGCAAGCGGGATTTCCTACAATGAGCAGTTCTTC

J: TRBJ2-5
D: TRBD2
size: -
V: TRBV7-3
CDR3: CASSPLGTSGSNEQYF
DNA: TGTGCCAGCAGCCCCCTCGGGACTAGCGGGAGCAATGAGCAGTACTTC

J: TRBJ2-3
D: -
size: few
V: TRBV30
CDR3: CAWSTNWVADTQYF
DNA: TGTGCCTGGAGTACCAACTGGGTCGCAGATACGCAGTATTTT

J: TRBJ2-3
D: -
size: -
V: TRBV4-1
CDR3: CASLGGEDTQYF
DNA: TGCGCCAGCCTAGGTGGCGAAGATACGCAGTATTTT

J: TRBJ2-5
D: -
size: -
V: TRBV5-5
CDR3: CASSLVGEKTQYF
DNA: TGTGCCAGCAGCTTGGTGGGCGAAAAGACCCAGTACTTC

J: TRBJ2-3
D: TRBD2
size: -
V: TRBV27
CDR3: CASSRLVGVAGVTDTQYF
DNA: TGTGCCAGCAGCCGCCTGGTGGGGGTAGCGGGGGTCACAGATACGCAGTATTTT

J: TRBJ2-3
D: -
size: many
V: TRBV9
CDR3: CASSVVGSTDTQYF
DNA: TGTGCCAGCAGCGTAGTAGGTAGCACAGATACGCAGTATTTT

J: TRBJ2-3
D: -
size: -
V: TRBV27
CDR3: CASTNFGVAIDTQYF
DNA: TGTGCCAGCACAAACTTTGGGGTAGCAATAGATACGCAGTATTTT

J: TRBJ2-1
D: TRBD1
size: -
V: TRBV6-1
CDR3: CASSEFRDSRKNEQFF
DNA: TGTGCCAGCAGTGAATTCAGGGACAGCCGGAAGAATGAGCAGTTCTTC

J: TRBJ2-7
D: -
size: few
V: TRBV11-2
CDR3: CASRPRVSSYEQYF
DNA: TGTGCCAGCAGGCCACGGGTTTCCTCCTACGAGCAGTACTTC

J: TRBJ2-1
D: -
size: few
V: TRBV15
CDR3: CATSPGWGPYNEQFF
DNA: TGTGCCACCTCCCCCGGGTGGGGTCCGTACAATGAGCAGTTCTTC

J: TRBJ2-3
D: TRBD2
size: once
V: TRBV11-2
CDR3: CASSARILAGVTDTQYF
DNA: TGTGCCAGCAGCGCGCGGATACTAGCGGGAGTCACAGATACGCAGTATTTT

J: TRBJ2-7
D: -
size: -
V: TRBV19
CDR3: CASTAGQTGYEQYF
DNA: TGTGCCAGTACCGCTGGGCAGACAGGCTACGAGCAGTACTTC

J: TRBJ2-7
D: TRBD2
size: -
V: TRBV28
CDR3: CASRESGRIYEQYF
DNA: TGTGCCAGCAGGGAAAGCGGGAGGATCTACGAGCAGTACTTC

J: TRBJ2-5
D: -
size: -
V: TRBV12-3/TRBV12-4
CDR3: CATTTGEETQYF
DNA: TGTGCCACTACGACAGGAGAAGAGACCCAGTACTTC

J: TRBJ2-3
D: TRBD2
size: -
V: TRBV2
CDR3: CASEREGAQDAQYF
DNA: TGTGCCAGCGAGCGGGAGGGGGCACAAGATGCGCAGTATTTT

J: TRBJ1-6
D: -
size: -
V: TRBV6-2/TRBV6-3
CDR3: CASSRHLRSPLHF
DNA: TGTGCCAGCAGCCGACACCTTCGCTCACCCCTCCACTTT

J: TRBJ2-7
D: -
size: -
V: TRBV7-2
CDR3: CACSLIGYEQYF
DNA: TGTGCCTGCAGCTTAATCGGGTACGAGCAGTACTTC

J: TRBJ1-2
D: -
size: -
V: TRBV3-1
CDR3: CASSVRGDRYYGYTF
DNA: TGTGCCAGCAGCGTTAGGGGGGATCGGTACTATGGCTACACCTTC

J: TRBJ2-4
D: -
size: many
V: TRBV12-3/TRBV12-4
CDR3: CASSLGGLAKNIQYF
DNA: TGTGCCAGCAGTTTAGGCGGGTTAGCCAAAAACATTCAGTACTTC

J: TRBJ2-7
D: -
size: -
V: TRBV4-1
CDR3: CASSHSGVSGFSKQYF
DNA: TGCGCCAGCAGCCATTCCGGCGTATCGGGGTTCTCGAAGCAGTACTTC

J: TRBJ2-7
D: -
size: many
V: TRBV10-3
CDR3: CAISKPGPGQNSYEQYF
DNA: TGTGCCATCAGTAAACCGGGACCCGGTCAGAATTCCTACGAGCAGTACTTC

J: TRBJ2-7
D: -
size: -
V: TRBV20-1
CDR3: CSARDQWDSYEQYF
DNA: TGCAGTGCTAGAGATCAGTGGGACTCCTACGAGCAGTACTTC

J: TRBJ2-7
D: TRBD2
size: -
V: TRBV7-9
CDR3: CASSLAQSGRGYEQYF
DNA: TGTGCCAGCAGCTTAGCGCAAAGCGGGAGAGGCTACGAGCAGTACTTC

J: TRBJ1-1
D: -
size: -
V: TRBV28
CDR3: CASSVSENTEAFF
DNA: TGTGCCAGCAGTGTTTCGGAGAACACTGAAGCTTTCTTT

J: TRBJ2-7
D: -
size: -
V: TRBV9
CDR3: CASSVDQTGHYEQYF
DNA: TGTGCCAGCAGCGTAGATCAGACAGGTCACTACGAGCAGTACTTC

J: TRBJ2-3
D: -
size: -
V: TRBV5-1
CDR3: CASSLELVGTDTQYF
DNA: TGCGCCAGCAGCTTGGAGCTAGTCGGCACAGATACGCAGTATTTT

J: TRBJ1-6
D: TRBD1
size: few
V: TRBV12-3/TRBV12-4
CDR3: CASSFSDRDVSPLHF
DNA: TGTGCCAGCAGTTTCTCGGACAGGGACGTCTCACCCCTCCACTTT

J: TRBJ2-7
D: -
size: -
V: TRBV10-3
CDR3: CAMGLRESEQYF
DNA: TGTGCCATGGGTCTCAGGGAAAGCGAGCAGTACTTC

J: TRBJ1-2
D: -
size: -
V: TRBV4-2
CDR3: CASSQEGGQGYTF
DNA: TGTGCCAGCAGCCAAGAGGGGGGGCAAGGCTACACCTTC

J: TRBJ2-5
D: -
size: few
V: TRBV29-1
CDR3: CSGSVTQETQYF
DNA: TGCAGCGGGTCTGTGACCCAAGAGACCCAGTACTTC

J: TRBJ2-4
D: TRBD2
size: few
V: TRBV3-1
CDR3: CASSPRLAGGTYKNIQYF
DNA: TGTGCCAGCAGCCCCCGACTAGCGGGTGGGACCTACAAAAACATTCAGTACTTC

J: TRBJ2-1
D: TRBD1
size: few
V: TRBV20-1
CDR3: CSARPGTGGRYNEQFF
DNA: TGCAGTGCTCGTCCCGGGACAGGGGGCCGGTACAATGAGCAGTTCTTC

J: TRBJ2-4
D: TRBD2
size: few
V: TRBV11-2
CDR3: CASSLTRANGLAFRGRNIQYF
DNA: TGTGCCAGCAGCTTAACCCGAGCGAATGGACTAGCTTTTAGGGGGAGAAACATTCAGTACTTC

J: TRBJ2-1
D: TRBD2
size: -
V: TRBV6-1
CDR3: CASSPAGGGLGEQFF
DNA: TGTGCCAGCAGTCCCGCGGGCGGGGGGCTGGGTGAGCAGTTCTTC